The T cell receptor beta chain under discussion was sequenced for a study of siplizumab effects on memory and regulatory T cells. TCR templates, some 93,000 per sample, were assayed. The protocol was immunoSEQ multiplex PCR, while the TCRdb copy is restricted to in-frame clones and leaves out a portion. This table holds about 120,000 clones, roughly 94% found once. Study-level points and caveats: Apparently more diverse than memory cells, naive T cells also seemed major alloresponse contributors. Confirmatory evidence of suppressive function in proliferating siplizumab-culture Tregs was not obtained. Relative to controls at roughly 27%, mappable alloreactive CD4+ clones exhibited a mean Treg-derived proportion of around 65% with siplizumab.

V was pared by 0 bases and J by 0 bases, with 5 bases between. The CDR3 covers 14 residues. Per germline, CDR1 KGHSH and CDR2 LQKENI. About this clone: What it binds is not known.

The clonotype was recovered from a human donor in good health. The V and J genes are TRBV18 and TRBJ2-5; D is unclear. The sequencing input was non-Treg CD4+ T cells sorted from blood. The CDR3 loop is CASSPPGNQETQYF. The CDR3 nucleotides are TGTGCCAGCTCACCACCAGGGAACCAAGAGACCCAGTACTTC. Based on the CDR3 plus reference TRBV18 and TRBJ2-5, the full variable domain is NAGVMQNPRHLVRRRGQEARLRCSPMKGHSHVYWYRQLPEEGLKFMVYLQKENIIDESGMPKERFSAEFPKEGPSILRIQQVVRGDSAAYFCASSPPGNQETQYFGPGTRLLVL.